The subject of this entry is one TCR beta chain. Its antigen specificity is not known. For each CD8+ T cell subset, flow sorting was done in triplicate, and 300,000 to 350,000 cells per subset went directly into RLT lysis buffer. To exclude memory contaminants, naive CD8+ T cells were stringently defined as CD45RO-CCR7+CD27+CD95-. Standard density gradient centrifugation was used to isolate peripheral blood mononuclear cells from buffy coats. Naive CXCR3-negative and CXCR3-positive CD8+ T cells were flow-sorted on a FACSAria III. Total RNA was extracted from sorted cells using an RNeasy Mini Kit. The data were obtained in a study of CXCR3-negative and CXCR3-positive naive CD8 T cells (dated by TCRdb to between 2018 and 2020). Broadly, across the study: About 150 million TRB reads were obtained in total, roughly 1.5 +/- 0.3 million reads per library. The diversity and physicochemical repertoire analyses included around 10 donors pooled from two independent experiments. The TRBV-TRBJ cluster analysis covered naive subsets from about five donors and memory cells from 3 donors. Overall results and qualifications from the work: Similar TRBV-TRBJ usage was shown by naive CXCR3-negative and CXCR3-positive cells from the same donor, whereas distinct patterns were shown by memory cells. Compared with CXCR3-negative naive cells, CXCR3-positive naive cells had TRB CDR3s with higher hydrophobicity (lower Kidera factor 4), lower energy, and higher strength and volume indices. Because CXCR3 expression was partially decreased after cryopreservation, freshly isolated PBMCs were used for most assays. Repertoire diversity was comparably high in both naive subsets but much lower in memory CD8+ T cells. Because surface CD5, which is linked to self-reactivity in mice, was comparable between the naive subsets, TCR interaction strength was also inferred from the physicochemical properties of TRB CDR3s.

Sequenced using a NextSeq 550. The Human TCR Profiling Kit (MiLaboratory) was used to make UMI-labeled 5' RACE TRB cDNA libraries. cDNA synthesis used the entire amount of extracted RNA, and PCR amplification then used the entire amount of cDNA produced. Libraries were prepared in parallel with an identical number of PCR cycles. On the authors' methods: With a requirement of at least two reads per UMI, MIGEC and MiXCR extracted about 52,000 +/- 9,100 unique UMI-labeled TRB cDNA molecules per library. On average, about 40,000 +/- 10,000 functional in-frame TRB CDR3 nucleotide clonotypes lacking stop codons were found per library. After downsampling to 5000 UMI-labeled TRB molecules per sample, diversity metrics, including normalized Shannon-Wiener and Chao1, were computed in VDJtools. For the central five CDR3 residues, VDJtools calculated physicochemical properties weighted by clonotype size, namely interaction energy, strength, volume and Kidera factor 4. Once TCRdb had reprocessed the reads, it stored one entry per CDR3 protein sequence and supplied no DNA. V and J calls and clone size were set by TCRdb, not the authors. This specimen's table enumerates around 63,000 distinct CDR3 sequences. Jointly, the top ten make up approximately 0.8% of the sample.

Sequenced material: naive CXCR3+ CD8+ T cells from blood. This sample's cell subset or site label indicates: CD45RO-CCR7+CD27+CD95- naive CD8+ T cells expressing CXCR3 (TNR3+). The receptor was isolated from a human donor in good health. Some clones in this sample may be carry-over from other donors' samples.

The CDR3 in this case is CSARSHGLAGGPGETQYF. The sequence is built from TRBV20-1 and TRBJ2-7; the TRBD2 assignment by TCRdb is unverifiable without DNA. Reading from cysteine to phenylalanine, the CDR3 counts 18 amino acids. There is no recorded DNA. The germline V gene (reference sequence) supplies CDR1 DFQATT and CDR2 SNEGSKA.